These 15 T cell receptor beta chains were sequenced from one sample in a study of T cell responses to AZD1222 COVID-19 vaccine. Using immunoSEQ multiplex PCR, the repertoire was profiled, and TCRdb retains in-frame clones only, with some absent. The sample includes 150,000 or so clones, 90% of them seen just once. Specimen: peripheral blood, collected on day 0 of AZD1222 vaccination. These receptors were obtained from an adult in good health.

This clone was observed a single time. The gene calls are TRBV19 and TRBJ1-2, with a tentative D call TRBD1 (6 bases). Looked up from germline, CDR1 is LNHDA and CDR2 is SQIVND (reference sequence). The CDR3 runs to 14 residues. Trimming cost V 3 bases and J 4 bases, with 12 bases left between them. The CDR3 loop is CASSITDSLYGYTF. CDR3 nucleotide sequence: TGTGCCAGTAGTATTACGGACAGCCTCTATGGCTACACCTTC. Full variable domain (outside the CDR3, taken from reference TRBV19 and TRBJ1-2): DGGITQSPKYLFRKEGQNVTLSCEQNLNHDAMYWYRQDPGQGLRLIYYSQIVNDFQKGDIAEGYSVSREKKESFPLTVTSAQKNPTAFYLCASSITDSLYGYTFGSGTRLTVV.

The CDR3 spells CASSFQTGLNTEAFF. DNA for the CDR3: TGTGCCAGCAGTTTCCAGACAGGTCTGAACACTGAAGCTTTCTTT. J is TRBJ1-1 and V is TRBV28, with a possible D match to TRBD1 (6 bases). V dropped 3 bases and J dropped 0 bases, with 11 bases sitting between them. This CDR3 is built from 15 residues. Germline lookup yields CDR1 MDHEN and CDR2 SYDVKM.

In its sample, this clone was seen once. This chain uses TRBV19 with TRBJ1-1, with D unclear. The germline V gene has CDR1 LNHDA and CDR2 SQIVND (reference sequence). V lost 9 bases and J 4 bases, leaving 15 bases between the germline ends. This CDR3 comprises 13 residues. The CDR3 DNA reads TGTGCCAGCAAAATTCCGGTTAGCACTGAAGCTTTCTTT. Protein product: CASKIPVSTEAFF.

The V call is TRBV2, the J call TRBJ1-3, with 8 bases fitting TRBD1. CDR1 is SNHLY, CDR2 FYNNEI, per germline. Trimming took 7 bases from V and 3 from J; bases not matched to a gene: 5. The CDR3 extends over 14 amino acids. CDR3 residues: CASTRQGIGNTIYF. CDR3 nucleotides: TGTGCCAGCACCAGACAGGGGATTGGAAACACCATATATTTT.

The gene calls are TRBV14 and TRBJ1-3, with D uncertain. This CDR3 comprises 16 residues. Trimming stripped 3 bases from V and 0 bases from J, with 12 bases between. CDR1 and CDR2 from the germline V gene are SGHDN and FVKESK. This CDR3 reads CASSHRPPISGNTIYF. CDR3 DNA: TGTGCCAGCAGCCACAGGCCTCCCATCTCTGGAAACACCATATATTTT. The complete variable domain, with remaining parts taken from reference TRBV14 and TRBJ1-3, reads EAGVTQFPSHSVIEKGQTVTLRCDPISGHDNLYWYRRVMGKEIKFLLHFVKESKQDESGMPNNRFLAERTGGTYSTLKVQPAELEDSGVYFCASSHRPPISGNTIYFGEGSWLTVV.

CDR3 residues: CASSLAGVGYEQYF. CDR3 nucleotide sequence: TGTGCCAGCAGCTTAGCGGGAGTCGGCTACGAGCAGTACTTC. The chain links TRBV11-2 to TRBJ2-7; a possible D gene is TRBD2 (6 bases). This CDR3 spans 14 amino acids. V was shortened by 1 base and J by 3 bases, with 10 bases between the two germline ends. Germline V gene data show CDR1 as SGHAT and CDR2 as FQNNGV.

This sequence joins TRBV29-1 and TRBJ1-1; maybe TRBD1 (5 bases). The CDR3 covers 12 residues. Trimming removed 4 bases from V and 7 bases from J, with 13 bases in between. Germline CDR1 SQVTM, CDR2 ANQGSEA. DNA of the CDR3: TGCAGCGTTGTGGGGCAGGCTCATGAAGCTTTCTTT. This translates into CSVVGQAHEAFF.

The gene calls are TRBV5-1 and TRBJ1-1; TRBD1 might be the D (5 bases). Germline V lookup: CDR1 SGHRS, CDR2 YFSETQ. The length of the CDR3 is 15 residues. Trimming left V 4 bases short and J 5 bases short, with 18 bases between. CDR3 sequence reads: CASSGEVGVETEAFF. DNA for the CDR3: TGCGCCAGCAGCGGGGAGGTAGGGGTAGAGACTGAAGCTTTCTTT.

The chain couples TRBV5-1 to TRBJ1-5, with 7 bases that match TRBD1. This CDR3 is 14 amino acids long. Germline CDR1 reads SGHRS; CDR2 reads YFSETQ. Trimming took 7 bases from V and 2 from J; bases not matched to a gene: 6. CDR3 sequence: CASATGDGNQPQHF. The CDR3 bases are TGCGCCAGCGCCACAGGGGACGGCAATCAGCCCCAGCATTTT.

CDR3 loop: CASSLQGDRAEAFF. Here the CDR3 DNA reads TGTGCCAGCAGCCTACAGGGTGATAGGGCTGAAGCTTTCTTT. This sequence joins TRBV7-3 and TRBJ1-1; D might be TRBD1 (6 bases). Germline V gene data show CDR1 as SGHTA and CDR2 as FQGTGA. Trimming stripped 5 bases from V and 6 bases from J, with 16 bases between. The CDR3 has 14 amino acids. Complete variable domain (other parts from reference TRBV7-3 and TRBJ1-1): GAGVSQTPSNKVTEKGKYVELRCDPISGHTALYWYRQSLGQGPEFLIYFQGTGAADDSGLPNDRFFAVRPEGSVSTLKIQRTERGDSAVYLCASSLQGDRAEAFFGQGTRLTVV.

The chain has TRBV5-1 and TRBJ2-2, with D possibly being TRBD2 (5 bases). Per the germline V gene, CDR1 is SGHRS and CDR2 is YFSETQ. This CDR3 is 15 amino acids long. Trimming removed 6 bases from V and 6 bases from J, with 18 bases in between. CDR3 DNA: TGCGCCAGCACCCCCGCCGGTGGGCGGGCCGGGGAGCTGTTTTTT. Translating gives CASTPAGGRAGELFF.

The chain has TRBV5-4 and TRBJ1-2, with D maybe TRBD1 (6 bases). The V gene's germline CDR1 is SGHNT and CDR2 YYREEE (reference sequence). This CDR3 has 18 amino acids. Trimming took 0 bases from V and 0 from J, leaving 18 bases between them. CDR3 sequence: CASSLGQGRRSTNYGYTF. As DNA, the CDR3 is TGTGCCAGCAGCTTGGGGCAGGGGCGAAGATCCACTAACTATGGCTACACCTTC.

The chain couples TRBV2 to TRBJ1-2, with no clear D. In germline, CDR1 is SNHLY, CDR2 FYNNEI. The V end was cut by 7 bases, the J end by 4 bases, with 13 bases between. The CDR3 totals 13 residues. This CDR3 is CASNGLALYGYTF. The CDR3 nucleotides read TGTGCCAGCAACGGCCTGGCCCTCTATGGCTACACCTTC.

The CDR3 region has the DNA TGTGCCTGGAGTAATGGAGCTAGAGTTGAGTTCTTC. Translated: CAWSNGARVEFF. The rearrangement uses TRBV30 and TRBJ2-1; no definite D call. The ends were cut back, 2 bases at V and 14 bases at J, with 16 bases in the middle. The CDR3 loop spans 12 amino acids. Germline assignment: CDR1 GTSNPN and CDR2 SVGIG (reference sequence).

This sequence joins TRBV5-1 and TRBJ1-2; 7 bases map to TRBD1. Trimming at V came to 3 bases and at J to 7 bases, leaving 6 bases not matched to a gene. Germline V gives CDR1 SGHRS, CDR2 YFSETQ. The CDR3 has 13 amino acids. CDR3 DNA: TGCGCCAGCAGCTCCCAGGGGGGGACTGGCTACACCTTC. Residues: CASSSQGGTGYTF. Full variable domain (rest looked up from reference TRBV5-1 and TRBJ1-2): KAGVTQTPRYLIKTRGQQVTLSCSPISGHRSVSWYQQTPGQGLQFLFEYFSETQRNKGNFPGRFSGRQFSNSRSEMNVSTLELGDSALYLCASSSQGGTGYTFGSGTRLTVV.